This TCR beta chain was identified in a study of T cells in Graves' hyperthyroidism and ophthalmopathy. Per germline, CDR1 WNHNN and CDR2 SYGVQD (reference sequence). The CDR3 sequence is 14 residues long. With 5 bases removed from V and 1 base from J, the gap between germline ends came to 11 bases. The TCR beta CDR3 regions underwent amplification using RNA transcripts as the source. A set of HTBI primers served as the primers for a first-round RT-PCR of the TCR CDR3. Using its own MiXCR run on the multiplex PCR reads, TCRdb lists one record per CDR3 protein. The table shows 450,000 to 500,000 distinct CDR3 sequences, with approximately 23% occurring only once. This clonotype has ten or more counts.

What was sequenced was blood. This clonotype originated in a woman between 65 and 79 years old with Graves' ophthalmopathy. The J gene is TRBJ2-5, the V gene TRBV10-1; D possibly corresponds to TRBD1 (6 bases). CDR3 amino acids: CASSRDTAQETQYF. The CDR3 bases are TGCGCCAGCAGTCGGGACACCGCCCAAGAGACCCAGTACTTC.